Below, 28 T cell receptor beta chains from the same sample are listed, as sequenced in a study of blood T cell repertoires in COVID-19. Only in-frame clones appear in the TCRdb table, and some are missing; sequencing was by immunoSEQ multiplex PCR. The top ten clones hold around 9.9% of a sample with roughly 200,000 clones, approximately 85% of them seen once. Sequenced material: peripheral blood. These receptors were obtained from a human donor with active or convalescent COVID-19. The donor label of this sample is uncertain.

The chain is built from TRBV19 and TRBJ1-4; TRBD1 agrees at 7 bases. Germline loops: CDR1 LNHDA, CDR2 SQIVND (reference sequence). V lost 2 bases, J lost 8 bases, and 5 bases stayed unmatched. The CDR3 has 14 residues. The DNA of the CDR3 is TGTGCCAGTAGTATATCAGGGGGTAGCGAAAAACTGTTTTTT. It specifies CASSISGGSEKLFF. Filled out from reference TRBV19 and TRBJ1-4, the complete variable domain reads DGGITQSPKYLFRKEGQNVTLSCEQNLNHDAMYWYRQDPGQGLRLIYYSQIVNDFQKGDIAEGYSVSREKKESFPLTVTSAQKNPTAFYLCASSISGGSEKLFFGSGTQLSVL.

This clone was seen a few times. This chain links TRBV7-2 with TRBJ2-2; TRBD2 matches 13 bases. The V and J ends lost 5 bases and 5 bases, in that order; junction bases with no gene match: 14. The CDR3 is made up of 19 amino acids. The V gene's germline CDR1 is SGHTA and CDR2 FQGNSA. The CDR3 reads CASSRLRTSGSWGTGELFF. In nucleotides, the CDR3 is TGTGCCAGCAGCCGCCTCCGGACTAGCGGGAGTTGGGGAACCGGGGAGCTGTTTTTT.

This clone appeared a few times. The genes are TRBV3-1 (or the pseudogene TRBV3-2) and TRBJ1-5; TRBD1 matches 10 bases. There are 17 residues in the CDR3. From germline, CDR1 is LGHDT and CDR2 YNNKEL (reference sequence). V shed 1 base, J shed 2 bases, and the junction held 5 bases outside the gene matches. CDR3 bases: TGTGCCAGCAGCCAAGGGGACAGGGGATTCGGCAATCAGCCCCAGCATTTT. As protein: CASSQGDRGFGNQPQHF.

The CDR3 DNA reads as TGTGCTAGTGGTTTGGTAGATCGGGTCTACGAGCAGTACTTC. It yields the protein CASGLVDRVYEQYF. The rearrangement uses TRBV12-5 and TRBJ2-7; D ambiguous. Trimming took 0 bases from V and 3 from J, leaving 9 bases between them. The CDR3 has 14 amino acids. Germline-derived CDR1 and CDR2 are LGHNT and FRNRAP. Full variable domain (rest looked up from reference TRBV12-5 and TRBJ2-7): DARVTQTPRHKVTEMGQEVTMRCQPILGHNTVFWYRQTMMQGLELLAYFRNRAPLDDSGMPKDRFSAEMPDATLATLKIQPSEPRDSAVYFCASGLVDRVYEQYFGPGTRLTVT.

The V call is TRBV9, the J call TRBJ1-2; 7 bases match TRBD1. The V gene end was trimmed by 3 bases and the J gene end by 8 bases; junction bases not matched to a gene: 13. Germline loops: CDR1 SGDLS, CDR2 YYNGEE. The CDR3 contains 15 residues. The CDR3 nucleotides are TGTGCCAGCAGCGAGGATTCAACAGGGGTGGGAGGCTACACCTTC. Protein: CASSEDSTGVGGYTF. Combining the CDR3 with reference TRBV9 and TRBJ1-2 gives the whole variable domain DSGVTQTPKHLITATGQRVTLRCSPRSGDLSVYWYQQSLDQGLQFLIQYYNGEERAKGNILERFSAQQFPDLHSELNLSSLELGDSALYFCASSEDSTGVGGYTFGSGTRLTVV.

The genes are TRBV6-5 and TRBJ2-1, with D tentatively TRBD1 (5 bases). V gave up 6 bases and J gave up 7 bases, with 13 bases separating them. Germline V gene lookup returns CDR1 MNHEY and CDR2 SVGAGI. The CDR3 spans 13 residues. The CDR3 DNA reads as TGTGCCAGCAGCCTCGGACACCTTAATGAGCAGTTCTTC. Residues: CASSLGHLNEQFF.

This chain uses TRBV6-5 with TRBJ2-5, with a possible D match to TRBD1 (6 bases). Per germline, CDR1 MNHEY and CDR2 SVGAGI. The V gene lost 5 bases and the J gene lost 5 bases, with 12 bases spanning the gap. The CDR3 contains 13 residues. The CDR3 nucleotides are TGTGCCAGCAGTCTGGGACACGAGGAGACCCAGTACTTC. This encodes CASSLGHEETQYF.

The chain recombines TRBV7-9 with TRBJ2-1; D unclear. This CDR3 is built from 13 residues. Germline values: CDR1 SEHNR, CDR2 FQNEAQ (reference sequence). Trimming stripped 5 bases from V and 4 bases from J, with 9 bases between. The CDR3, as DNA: TGTGCCAGCAGCGGAACAGCATACAATGAGCAGTTCTTC. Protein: CASSGTAYNEQFF.

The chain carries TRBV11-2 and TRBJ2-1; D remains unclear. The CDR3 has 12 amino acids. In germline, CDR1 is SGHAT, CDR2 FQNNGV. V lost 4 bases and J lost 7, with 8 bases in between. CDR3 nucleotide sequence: TGTGCCAGCAGCTATAGAGGTAATGAGCAGTTCTTC. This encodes CASSYRGNEQFF.

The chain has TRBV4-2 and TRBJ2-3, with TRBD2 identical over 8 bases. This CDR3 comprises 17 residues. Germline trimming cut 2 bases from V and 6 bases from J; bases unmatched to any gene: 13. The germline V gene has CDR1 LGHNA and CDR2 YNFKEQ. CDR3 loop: CASSQPTGTRIGDTQYF. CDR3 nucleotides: TGTGCCAGCAGCCAACCTACCGGGACTAGGATTGGGGATACGCAGTATTTT.

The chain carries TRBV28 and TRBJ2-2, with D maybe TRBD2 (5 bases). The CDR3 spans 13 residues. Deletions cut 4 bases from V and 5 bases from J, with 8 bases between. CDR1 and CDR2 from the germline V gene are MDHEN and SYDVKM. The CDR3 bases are TGTGCCAGCAGTTCGCCGGGAACCGGGGAGCTGTTTTTT. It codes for CASSSPGTGELFF. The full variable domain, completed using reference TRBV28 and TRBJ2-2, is DVKVTQSSRYLVKRTGEKVFLECVQDMDHENMFWYRQDPGLGLRLIYFSYDVKMKEKGDIPEGYSVSREKKERFSLILESASTNQTSMYLCASSSPGTGELFFGEGSRLTVL.

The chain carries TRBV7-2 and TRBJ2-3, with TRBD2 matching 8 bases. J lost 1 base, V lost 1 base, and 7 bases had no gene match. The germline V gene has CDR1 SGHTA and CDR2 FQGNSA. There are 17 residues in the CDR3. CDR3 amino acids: CASSLDPASGRTDTQYF. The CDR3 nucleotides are TGTGCCAGCAGCTTAGACCCTGCTAGCGGGCGCACAGATACGCAGTATTTT. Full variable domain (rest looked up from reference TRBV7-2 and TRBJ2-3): GAGVSQSPSNKVTEKGKDVELRCDPISGHTALYWYRQSLGQGLEFLIYFQGNSAPDKSGLPSDRFSAERTGGSVSTLTIQRTQQEDSAVYLCASSLDPASGRTDTQYFGPGTRLTVL.

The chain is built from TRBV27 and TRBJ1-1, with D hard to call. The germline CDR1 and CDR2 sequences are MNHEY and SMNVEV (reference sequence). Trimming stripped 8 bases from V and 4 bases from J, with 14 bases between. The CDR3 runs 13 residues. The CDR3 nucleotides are TGTGCCAGCGGATTGACGGAGGTCACTGAAGCTTTCTTT. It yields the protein CASGLTEVTEAFF.

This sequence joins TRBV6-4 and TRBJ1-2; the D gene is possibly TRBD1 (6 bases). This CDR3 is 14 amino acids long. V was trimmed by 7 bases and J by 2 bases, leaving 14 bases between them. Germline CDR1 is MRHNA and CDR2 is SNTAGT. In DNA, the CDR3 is TGTGCCAGCAAGGCTGACAGGAAGAACTATGGCTACACCTTC. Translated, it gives CASKADRKNYGYTF.

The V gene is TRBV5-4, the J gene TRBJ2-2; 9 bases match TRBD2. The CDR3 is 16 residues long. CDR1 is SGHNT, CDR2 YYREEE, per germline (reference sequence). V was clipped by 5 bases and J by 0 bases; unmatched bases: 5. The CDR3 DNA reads TGTGCCAGCAGGTTGACTAGCGGAACGAACACCGGGGAGCTGTTTTTT. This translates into CASRLTSGTNTGELFF.

The CDR3 protein is CASSWTARAYGYTF. The DNA of the CDR3 is TGTGCCAGCAGTTGGACAGCCCGAGCCTATGGCTACACCTTC. This chain links TRBV27 with TRBJ1-2, with a possible D match to TRBD1 (6 bases). The CDR3 has 14 residues. V lost 4 bases, J lost 4 bases, and 13 bases lay in between. In germline, CDR1 is MNHEY, CDR2 SMNVEV (reference sequence).

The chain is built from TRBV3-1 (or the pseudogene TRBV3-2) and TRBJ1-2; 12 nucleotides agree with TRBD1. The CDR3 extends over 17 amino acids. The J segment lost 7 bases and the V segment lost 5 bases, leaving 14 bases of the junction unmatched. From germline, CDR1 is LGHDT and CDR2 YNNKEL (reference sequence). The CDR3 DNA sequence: TGTGCCAGCAGCAACATCTACCGGGACAGGGGGCTGGGTGGCTACACCTTC. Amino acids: CASSNIYRDRGLGGYTF.

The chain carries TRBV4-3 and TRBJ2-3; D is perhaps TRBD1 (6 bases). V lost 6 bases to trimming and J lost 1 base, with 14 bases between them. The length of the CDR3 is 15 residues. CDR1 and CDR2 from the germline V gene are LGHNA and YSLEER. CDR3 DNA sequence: TGCGCCAGCAGTGACCTGCCAGGGGGCACAGATACGCAGTATTTT. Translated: CASSDLPGGTDTQYF.

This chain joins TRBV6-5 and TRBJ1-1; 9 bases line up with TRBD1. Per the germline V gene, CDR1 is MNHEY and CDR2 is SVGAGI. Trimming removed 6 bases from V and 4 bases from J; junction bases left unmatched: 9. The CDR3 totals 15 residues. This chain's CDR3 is CASRQLRDRVTEAFF. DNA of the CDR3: TGTGCCAGCAGACAACTCCGGGACAGGGTCACTGAAGCTTTCTTT.

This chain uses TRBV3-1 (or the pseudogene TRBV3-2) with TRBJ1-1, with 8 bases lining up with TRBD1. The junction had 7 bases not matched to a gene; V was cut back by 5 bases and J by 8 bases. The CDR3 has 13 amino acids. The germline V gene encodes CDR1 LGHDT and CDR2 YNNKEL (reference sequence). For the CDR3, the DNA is TGTGCCAGCAGCGATGGCAGGGGGCTCGAAGCTTTCTTT. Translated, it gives CASSDGRGLEAFF.

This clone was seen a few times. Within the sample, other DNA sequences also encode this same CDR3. The CDR3 protein is CAISESGGNTEAFF. The CDR3 nucleotides read TGTGCCATCAGTGAGTCGGGGGGGAACACTGAAGCTTTCTTT. J is TRBJ1-1 and V is TRBV10-3; D might be TRBD1 (5 bases). CDR1 is ENHRY and CDR2 is SYGVKD in the germline V gene. This CDR3 is built from 14 residues. V gave up 0 bases and J gave up 1 base, with 6 bases separating them.

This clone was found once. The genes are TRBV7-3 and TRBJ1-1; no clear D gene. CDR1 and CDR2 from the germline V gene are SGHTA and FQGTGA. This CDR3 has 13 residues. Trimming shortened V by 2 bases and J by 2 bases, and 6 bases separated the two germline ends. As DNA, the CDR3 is TGTGCCAGCAGCTTAGAGGTTAACACTGAAGCTTTCTTT. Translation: CASSLEVNTEAFF.

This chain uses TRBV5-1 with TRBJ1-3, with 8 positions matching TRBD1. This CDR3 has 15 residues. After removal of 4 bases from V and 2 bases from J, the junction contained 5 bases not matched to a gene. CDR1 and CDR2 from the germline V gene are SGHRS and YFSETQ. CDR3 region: CASSIPGGTGNTIYF. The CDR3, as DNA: TGCGCCAGCAGCATCCCAGGGGGCACTGGAAACACCATATATTTT.

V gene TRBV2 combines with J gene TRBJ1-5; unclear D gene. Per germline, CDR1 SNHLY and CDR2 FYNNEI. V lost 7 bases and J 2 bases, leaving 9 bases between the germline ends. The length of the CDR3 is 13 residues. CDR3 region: CASTPSGNQPQHF. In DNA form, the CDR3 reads TGTGCCAGCACTCCAAGCGGCAATCAGCCCCAGCATTTT.

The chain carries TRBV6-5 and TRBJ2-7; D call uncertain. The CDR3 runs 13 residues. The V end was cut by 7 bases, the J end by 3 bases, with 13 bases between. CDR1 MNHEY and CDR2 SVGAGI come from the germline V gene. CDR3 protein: CASTLVTNYEQYF. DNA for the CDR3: TGTGCCAGCACCCTAGTCACCAACTACGAGCAGTACTTC.

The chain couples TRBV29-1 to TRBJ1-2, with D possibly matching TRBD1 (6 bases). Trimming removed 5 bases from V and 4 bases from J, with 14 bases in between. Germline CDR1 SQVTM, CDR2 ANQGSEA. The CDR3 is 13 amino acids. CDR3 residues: CSVSQGTSYGYTF. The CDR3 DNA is TGCAGCGTTTCCCAGGGGACCTCCTATGGCTACACCTTC.

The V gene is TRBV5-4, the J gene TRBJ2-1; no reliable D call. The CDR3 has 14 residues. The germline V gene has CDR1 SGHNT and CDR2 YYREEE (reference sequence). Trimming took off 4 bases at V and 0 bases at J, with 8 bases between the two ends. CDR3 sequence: CASSPPGSYNEQFF. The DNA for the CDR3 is TGTGCCAGCAGCCCCCCGGGCTCCTACAATGAGCAGTTCTTC.

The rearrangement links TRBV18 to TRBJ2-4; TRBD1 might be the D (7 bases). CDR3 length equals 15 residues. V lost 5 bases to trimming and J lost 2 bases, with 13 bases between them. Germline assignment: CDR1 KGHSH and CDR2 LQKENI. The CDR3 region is CASSAQGRPKNIQYF. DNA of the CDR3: TGTGCCAGCTCAGCACAGGGGAGGCCCAAAAACATTCAGTACTTC.